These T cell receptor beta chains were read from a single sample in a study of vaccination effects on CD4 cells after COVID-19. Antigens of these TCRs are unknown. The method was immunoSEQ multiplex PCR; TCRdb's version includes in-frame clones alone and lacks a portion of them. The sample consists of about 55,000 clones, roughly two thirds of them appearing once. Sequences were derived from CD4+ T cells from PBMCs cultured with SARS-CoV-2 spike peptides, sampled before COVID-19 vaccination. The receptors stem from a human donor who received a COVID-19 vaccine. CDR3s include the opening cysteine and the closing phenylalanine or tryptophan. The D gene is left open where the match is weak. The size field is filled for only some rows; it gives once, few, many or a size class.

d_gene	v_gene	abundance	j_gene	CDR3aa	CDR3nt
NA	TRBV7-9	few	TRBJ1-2	CASSRDIYGYTF	TGTGCCAGCAGCCGGGACATCTATGGCTACACCTTC
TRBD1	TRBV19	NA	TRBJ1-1	CASSIDRDTEAFF	TGTGCCAGTAGTATTGACAGGGACACTGAAGCTTTCTTT
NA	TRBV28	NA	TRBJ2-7	CASRAGGGRAAYEQYF	TGTGCCAGCAGGGCAGGAGGGGGACGGGCGGCCTACGAGCAGTACTTC
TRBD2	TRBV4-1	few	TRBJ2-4	CASSQELAGGLAKNIQYF	TGCGCCAGCAGCCAAGAGCTAGCGGGAGGACTAGCCAAAAACATTCAGTACTTC
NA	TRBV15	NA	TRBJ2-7	CATSRGGSGPLRGQYF	TGTGCCACCAGCAGAGGAGGGTCCGGGCCCCTACGAGGGCAGTACTTC
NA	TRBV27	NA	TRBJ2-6	CASSKWDTGANVLTF	TGTGCCAGCAGTAAATGGGACACAGGGGCCAACGTCCTGACTTTC
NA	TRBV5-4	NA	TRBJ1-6	CASSLIGIDNSPLHF	TGTGCCAGCAGCTTGATCGGGATCGATAATTCACCCCTCCACTTT
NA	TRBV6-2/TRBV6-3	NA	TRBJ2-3	CASSYLHRGGTTDTQYF	TGTGCCAGCAGTTACCTTCACAGGGGGGGGACCACAGATACGCAGTATTTT
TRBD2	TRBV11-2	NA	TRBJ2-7	CASSLTGASGGPYEQYF	TGTGCCAGCAGCCTTACAGGGGCTAGCGGGGGACCCTACGAGCAGTACTTC
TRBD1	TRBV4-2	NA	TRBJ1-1	CASSQVDRFPEAFF	TGTGCCAGCAGCCAAGTGGACAGGTTCCCTGAAGCTTTCTTT
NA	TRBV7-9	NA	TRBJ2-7	CASSLLGRFYEQYF	TGTGCCAGCAGCTTATTAGGGCGTTTCTACGAGCAGTACTTC
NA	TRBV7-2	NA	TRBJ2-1	CASSLVEHEQFF	TGTGCCAGCAGCTTAGTTGAGCATGAGCAGTTCTTC
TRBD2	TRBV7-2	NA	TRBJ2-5	CASSSRSGGALGTQYF	TGTGCCAGCAGCTCAAGAAGCGGGGGGGCTCTGGGAACCCAGTACTTC
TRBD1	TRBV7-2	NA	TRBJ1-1	CASSKRTGANTEAFF	TGTGCCAGCAGCAAACGCACAGGGGCGAACACTGAAGCTTTCTTT